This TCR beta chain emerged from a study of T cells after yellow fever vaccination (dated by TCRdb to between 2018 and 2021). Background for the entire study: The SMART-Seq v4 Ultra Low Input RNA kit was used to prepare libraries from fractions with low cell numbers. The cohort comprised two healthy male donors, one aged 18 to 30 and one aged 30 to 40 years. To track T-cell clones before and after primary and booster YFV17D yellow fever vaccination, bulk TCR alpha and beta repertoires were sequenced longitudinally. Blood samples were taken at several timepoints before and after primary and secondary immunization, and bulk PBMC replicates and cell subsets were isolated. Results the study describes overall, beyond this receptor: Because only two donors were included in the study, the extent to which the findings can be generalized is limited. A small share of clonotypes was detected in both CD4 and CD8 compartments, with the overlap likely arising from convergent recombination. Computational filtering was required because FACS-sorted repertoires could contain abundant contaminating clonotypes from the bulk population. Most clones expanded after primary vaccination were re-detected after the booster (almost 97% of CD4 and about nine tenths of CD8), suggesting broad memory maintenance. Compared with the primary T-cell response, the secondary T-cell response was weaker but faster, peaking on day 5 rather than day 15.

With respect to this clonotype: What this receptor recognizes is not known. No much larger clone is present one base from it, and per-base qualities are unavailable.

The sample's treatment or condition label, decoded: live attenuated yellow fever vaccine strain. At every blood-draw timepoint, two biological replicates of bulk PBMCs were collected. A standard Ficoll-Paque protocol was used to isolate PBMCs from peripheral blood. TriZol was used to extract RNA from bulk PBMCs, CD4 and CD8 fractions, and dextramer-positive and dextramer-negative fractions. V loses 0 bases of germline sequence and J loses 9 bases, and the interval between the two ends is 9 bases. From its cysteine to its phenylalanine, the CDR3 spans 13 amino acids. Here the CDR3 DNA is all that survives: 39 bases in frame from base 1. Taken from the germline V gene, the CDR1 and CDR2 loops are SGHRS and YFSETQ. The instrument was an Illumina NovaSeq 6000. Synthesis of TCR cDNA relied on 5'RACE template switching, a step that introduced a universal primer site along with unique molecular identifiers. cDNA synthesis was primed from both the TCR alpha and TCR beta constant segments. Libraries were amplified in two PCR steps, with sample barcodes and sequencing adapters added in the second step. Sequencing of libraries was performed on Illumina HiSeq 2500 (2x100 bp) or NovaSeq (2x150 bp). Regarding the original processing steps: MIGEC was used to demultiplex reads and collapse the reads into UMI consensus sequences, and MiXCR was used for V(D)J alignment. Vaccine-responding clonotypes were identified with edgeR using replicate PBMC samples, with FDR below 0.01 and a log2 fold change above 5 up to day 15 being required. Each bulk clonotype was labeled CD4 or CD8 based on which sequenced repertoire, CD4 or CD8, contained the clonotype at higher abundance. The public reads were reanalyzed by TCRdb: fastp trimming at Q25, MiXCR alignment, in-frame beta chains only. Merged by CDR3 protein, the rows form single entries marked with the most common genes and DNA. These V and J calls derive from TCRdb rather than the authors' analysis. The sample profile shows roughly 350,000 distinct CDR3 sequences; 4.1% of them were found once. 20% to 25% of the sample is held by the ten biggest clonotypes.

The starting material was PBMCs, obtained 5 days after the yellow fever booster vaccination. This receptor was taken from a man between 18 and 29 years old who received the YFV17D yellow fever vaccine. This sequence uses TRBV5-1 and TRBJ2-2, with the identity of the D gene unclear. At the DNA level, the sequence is TGCGCCAGCAGCTTGGTGCAGATACGGGAGCTGTTTTTT. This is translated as CASSLVQIRELFF.